This record concerns one TCR beta chain sequence. Which antigen it targets is not known. Base-call qualities are not available, and no considerably larger clone is one nucleotide away. Its CDR3 holds 14 amino acids, cysteine through phenylalanine. Left in the record is the CDR3 DNA by itself, 42 bases read in frame from the first base. V is pared back by 4 bases and J by 4 bases, with 10 bases lying between the germline termini. For CDR1 and CDR2, the germline V gene lists SNHLY and FYNNEI. This record comes from a study of blood T cell repertoires in COVID-19 (TCRdb year 2020). Context from the whole study: The collaborator samples originated in the United States, Italy and Spain and spanned the acute and convalescent phases of COVID-19. The prospective study material was composed of cDNA or gDNA derived from T cells, B-cell-depleted T cells, or PBMCs. The dataset comprised deeply sampled blood TCRbeta repertoires from subjects exposed to, actively infected with, or recovered from COVID-19. The repertoires were released in a freely available public database meant as a resource for research on the immune response to SARS-CoV-2. The samples were drawn from two sources: the first 160 participants of the ongoing ImmuneRACE study, and over 1,000 subjects contributed by 6 global collaborators. Nearly every sample came with metadata listing a de-identified subject ID, COVID-19 status, age in years and sex. Where available, HLA class I and class II types were taken from metadata supplied by the sample provider and were not determined by assay-based typing. Study-level results and caveats: The quantity of clinical and demographic metadata differed by source and by participant and was supplied without curation.

The immunoSEQ Assay, a bias-controlled multiplex PCR, was used to amplify TCRbeta CDR3 regions from genomic DNA. For the original study's pipeline: Within the assay, amplification of reference gene primers was used to estimate how many nucleated cells each sample contained. To quantify the absolute abundance of each unique TCRbeta CDR3 rearrangement, sequence reads were collapsed and filtered. For each sample, productive Simpson clonality was calculated as the square root of Simpson's diversity index over productive rearrangements. Here the immuneACCESS table is served through TCRdb, limited to in-frame sequences with V and J called. Missing clones are a known gap in these copies; in checked studies unresolved V genes cover under half, and the rest lacks a known reason. That table is the source of V, J and clone size, and D and trimming were worked out from the DNA. For this sample the table gives tens of thousands of clones, of which approximately 92% were detected only once. Jointly, the top ten make up less than 5.5% of the sample.

The collaborating institutions used their own protocols to collect whole blood in K2EDTA tubes. For TCRbeta analysis, collaborators shipped samples in one of three forms: frozen whole blood, isolated PBMCs, or DNA extracted from either of those sample types. The rearrangement combines TRBV2 with TRBJ1-4, with no confident D gene call. The clonotype was recovered from a woman in her forties or fifties with active COVID-19. Sequenced: peripheral blood. The DNA sequence reads TGTGCCAGCAGTGGGTACAGCGGTAATGAAAAACTGTTTTTT. Its translation reads: CASSGYSGNEKLFF.